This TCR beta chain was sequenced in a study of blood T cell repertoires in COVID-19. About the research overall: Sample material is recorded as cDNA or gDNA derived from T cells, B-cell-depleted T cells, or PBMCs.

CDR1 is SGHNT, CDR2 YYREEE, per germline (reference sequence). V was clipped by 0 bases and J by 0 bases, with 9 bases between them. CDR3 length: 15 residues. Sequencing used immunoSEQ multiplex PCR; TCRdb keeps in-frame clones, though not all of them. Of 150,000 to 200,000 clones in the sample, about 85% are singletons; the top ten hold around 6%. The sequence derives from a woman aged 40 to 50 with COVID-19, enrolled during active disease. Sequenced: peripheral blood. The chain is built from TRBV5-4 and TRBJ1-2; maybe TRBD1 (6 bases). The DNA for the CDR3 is TGTGCCAGCAGCTTGGACAGGGTAGCTAACTATGGCTACACCTTC. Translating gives CASSLDRVANYGYTF.